The 3 T cell receptor beta chains presented below share a single source sample, sequenced in a study of follicular helper T cells after annual influenza vaccination. Clones were read by immunoSEQ multiplex PCR, and TCRdb kept only the in-frame ones, dropping some. The sample lists 6,000 to 8,000 clones; 75% to 90% were seen once. This sample's time point: 2015-2016 season, 7 days after influenza vaccination. Sample: CXCR5+ CD38- circulating T follicular helper cells from blood, taken 7 days after influenza vaccination. The subset: circulating Tfh, non-naive CD4+CXCR5+PD-1+ (ICOS+CD38+ or ICOS-CD38-). These receptors all stem from an adult who received the influenza vaccine.

This clone was observed a single time. The rearrangement uses TRBV7-9 and TRBJ2-5; TRBD2 is a possible D gene (7 bases). V lost 5 bases, J lost 5 bases, and 15 bases lay in between. Germline values: CDR1 SEHNR, CDR2 FQNEAQ (reference sequence). The CDR3 is 14 residues long. The CDR3 reads CASSPGGRDETQYF. Written as DNA, the CDR3 is TGTGCCAGCAGCCCGGGGGGCAGGGATGAGACCCAGTACTTC.

The DNA of the CDR3 is TGTGCCAGTGCGCAGGACCAGGGTAGCAATCAGCCCCAGCATTTT. Residues: CASAQDQGSNQPQHF. The rearrangement links TRBV19 to TRBJ1-5; D is possibly TRBD1 (5 bases). The CDR3 contains 15 residues. The V end was cut by 8 bases, the J end by 0 bases, with 14 bases between. Germline CDR1 is LNHDA and CDR2 is SQIVND (reference sequence).

V and J are TRBV28 and TRBJ2-3, with D possibly being TRBD1 (6 bases). This CDR3 has 14 residues. Germline V lookup: CDR1 MDHEN, CDR2 SYDVKM. V shed 7 bases and J shed 9 bases, with 20 bases lying between them. The CDR3 DNA sequence: TGTGCCAGCAAAGTGGGGGCTACCGCAGGGACGCAGTATTTT. It is translated as CASKVGATAGTQYF. Full variable domain (remainder filled in from reference TRBV28 and TRBJ2-3): DVKVTQSSRYLVKRTGEKVFLECVQDMDHENMFWYRQDPGLGLRLIYFSYDVKMKEKGDIPEGYSVSREKKERFSLILESASTNQTSMYLCASKVGATAGTQYFGPGTRLTVL.